The 25 T cell receptor beta chains listed next were all sequenced from one sample in a study of shared clonotypes between healthy human individuals. The assay was immunoSEQ multiplex PCR, and TCRdb's table has in-frame clones only and misses some. The profile shows roughly 2 million clones, nearly 97% of them singletons. Input material: naive CD4+ T cells sorted from blood. Subset meaning: CD45RA+ positively selected. These TCRs come from a man younger than 35 in good health.

The chain recombines TRBV5-4 with TRBJ2-7, with 10 bases that match TRBD1. This CDR3 has 19 residues. The J segment lost 5 bases and the V segment lost 6 bases, leaving 23 bases of the junction unmatched. Looked up from germline, CDR1 is SGHNT and CDR2 is YYREEE (reference sequence). The CDR3 is CASTHGPGQGLWGYDEQYF. The DNA for the CDR3 is TGTGCCAGCACTCACGGCCCGGGACAGGGGCTTTGGGGGTACGACGAGCAGTACTTC.

This chain uses TRBV5-1 with TRBJ2-2; the match to TRBD2 covers 7 bases. The junction had 10 bases not matched to a gene; V was cut back by 2 bases and J by 3 bases. CDR3 length: 17 residues. From germline, CDR1 is SGHRS and CDR2 YFSETQ. CDR3 sequence: CASSFEGGSRDTGELFF. CDR3 nucleotides: TGCGCCAGCAGCTTCGAGGGCGGGAGTCGGGACACCGGGGAGCTGTTTTTT.

The chain uses TRBV30 and TRBJ2-2; no reliable D call. CDR1 GTSNPN and CDR2 SVGIG come from the germline V gene (reference sequence). The CDR3 sequence is 15 residues long. Trimming left V 0 bases short and J 4 bases short, with 12 bases between. DNA for the CDR3: TGTGCCTGGAGTGTTGAAACCCTATTCACCGGGGAGCTGTTTTTT. It translates to CAWSVETLFTGELFF.

The chain recombines TRBV6-6 with TRBJ1-2; D may be TRBD1 (5 bases). Trimming shortened V by 2 bases and J by 4 bases, and 8 bases separated the two germline ends. This CDR3 comprises 13 residues. CDR1 and CDR2 from the germline V gene are MNHNY and SVGAGI (reference sequence). For the CDR3, the DNA is TGTGCCAGCAGTTACGACAGTCCCTATGGCTACACCTTC. It specifies CASSYDSPYGYTF.

Note on this clone: This sample includes further DNA sequences coding for the same CDR3. The chain couples TRBV19 to TRBJ2-7; perhaps TRBD1 as D (6 bases). V lost 9 bases and J lost 1, with 16 bases in between. The CDR3 extends over 14 amino acids. In germline, CDR1 is LNHDA, CDR2 SQIVND (reference sequence). The CDR3 loop reads CASREAGESYEQYF. CDR3 nucleotides: TGTGCCAGCCGAGAGGCAGGGGAGTCCTACGAGCAGTACTTC.

The chain combines TRBV27 with TRBJ2-5; D unclear. The CDR3 length is 12 residues. The germline V gene encodes CDR1 MNHEY and CDR2 SMNVEV (reference sequence). Trimming removed 8 bases at V and 3 bases at J, with 10 bases between. The CDR3 loop is CASGWTEETQYF. In DNA, the CDR3 is TGTGCCAGCGGGTGGACGGAAGAGACCCAGTACTTC.

About this clone: The junction does not match germline at one end; this may be a read error. This chain links TRBV7-7 with TRBJ2-5; D gene uncertain. The germline gives CDR1 SSHAT, CDR2 FNYEAQ (reference sequence). The CDR3 contains 10 residues. The chain's CDR3 is CASSFHYLYF. The CDR3 DNA reads TGTGCTAGCAGCTTCCACTACCTGTACTTC.

This sequence joins TRBV19 and TRBJ2-3; D may be TRBD1 or TRBD2 (5 bases each). Looked up from germline, CDR1 is LNHDA and CDR2 is SQIVND (reference sequence). V was pared by 3 bases and J by 2 bases, with 15 bases between. CDR3 size: 16 residues. The CDR3 here is CASSIKGMGDTDTQYF. As DNA, the CDR3 is TGTGCCAGTAGTATTAAGGGGATGGGGGACACAGATACGCAGTATTTT.

V gene TRBV5-3 combines with J gene TRBJ1-4; tentatively, D is TRBD1 (5 bases). TRBV5-3 is recorded as an ORF, its role being uncertain. CDR3 length: 13 residues. The germline V and J ends were trimmed by 4 bases and 8 bases, with 12 bases remaining between them. The CDR3 loop is CARSRRQIEKLFF. CDR3 nucleotide sequence: TGTGCCAGAAGCCGACGACAGATCGAAAAACTGTTTTTT.

The rearrangement links TRBV30 to TRBJ1-2, with D uncertain. There are 17 residues in the CDR3. Germline V lookup: CDR1 GTSNPN, CDR2 SVGIG (reference sequence). Trimming took off 1 base at V and 4 bases at J, with 22 bases between the two ends. The CDR3 DNA is TGTGCCTGGAGTGGCAAGACCCTCATTCCCGAGGTCTATGGCTACACCTTC. Translation: CAWSGKTLIPEVYGYTF.

V is TRBV28 and J is TRBJ1-1, with D possibly TRBD1 on 6 matching bases. CDR1 MDHEN and CDR2 SYDVKM come from the germline V gene. The CDR3 is 15 residues long. The germline V and J ends were trimmed by 6 bases and 3 bases, with 17 bases remaining between them. CDR3: CASSEGERVYTEAFF. DNA of the CDR3: TGTGCCAGCAGCGAGGGGGAAAGGGTTTACACTGAAGCTTTCTTT.

The gene calls are TRBV27 and TRBJ1-6; maybe TRBD1 (6 bases). The CDR3 has 17 amino acids. V lost 4 bases and J lost 7, with 20 bases in between. Per germline, CDR1 MNHEY and CDR2 SMNVEV (reference sequence). Here the CDR3 DNA reads TGTGCCAGCAGTTCAGGCCGGACAGCGAGGGCGAATTCACCCCTCCACTTT. Protein sequence: CASSSGRTARANSPLHF.

The CDR3 DNA is TGCGCCAGCAGCTTGATGGCCCCGGACACTTACTCAGGGGCCAACGTCCTGACTTTC. It codes for CASSLMAPDTYSGANVLTF. The rearrangement links TRBV5-1 to TRBJ2-6, with D maybe TRBD1 (5 bases). The CDR3 loop spans 19 amino acids. Germline V gene lookup returns CDR1 SGHRS and CDR2 YFSETQ. V lost 1 base, J lost 4 bases, and 21 bases lay in between.

As to this clone: The identical CDR3 is also encoded by other nucleotide sequences in the sample. The chain joins TRBV30 to TRBJ2-6; perhaps TRBD2 as D (5 bases). The V end lost 0 bases, the J end lost 2 bases, and 5 bases lay between the germline ends. CDR1 GTSNPN and CDR2 SVGIG come from the germline V gene (reference sequence). This CDR3 contains 14 residues. The CDR3 coding sequence is TGTGCCTGGAGTGTCGGGGCTGGGGCCAACGTCCTGACTTTC. The encoded protein is CAWSVGAGANVLTF. Drawing the rest from reference TRBV30 and TRBJ2-6, the complete variable domain is SQTIHQWPATLVQPVGSPLSLECTVEGTSNPNLYWYRQAAGRGLQLLFYSVGIGQISSEVPQNLSASRPQDRQFILSSKKLLLSDSGFYLCAWSVGAGANVLTFGAGSRLTVL.

The chain uses TRBV5-1 and TRBJ2-7; TRBD1 matches 8 bases. The CDR3 loop spans 15 amino acids. From germline, CDR1 is SGHRS and CDR2 YFSETQ. Trimming at V came to 1 base and at J to 0 bases, leaving 3 bases not matched to a gene. The CDR3 loop reads CASSLNQGASYEQYF. In nucleotides, the CDR3 is TGCGCCAGCAGCTTGAATCAGGGGGCCTCCTACGAGCAGTACTTC.

V usage is TRBV29-1 and J usage is TRBJ1-2; possibly TRBD1 for D (5 bases). With 7 bases removed from V and 3 bases from J, the gap between germline ends came to 15 bases. CDR3 length equals 13 residues. In germline, CDR1 is SQVTM, CDR2 ANQGSEA. This CDR3 reads CSAAQGMDYGYTF. The CDR3 DNA reads TGCAGCGCCGCCCAGGGAATGGACTATGGCTACACCTTC. Full variable domain (outside the CDR3, taken from reference TRBV29-1 and TRBJ1-2): SAVISQKPSRDICQRGTSLTIQCQVDSQVTMMFWYRQQPGQSLTLIATANQGSEATYESGFVIDKFPISRPNLTFSTLTVSNMSPEDSSIYLCSAAQGMDYGYTFGSGTRLTVV.

This chain joins TRBV5-1 and TRBJ1-3; D is ambiguous. Deletions cut 5 bases from V and 1 base from J, with 10 bases between. The CDR3 length is 14 residues. The V gene's germline CDR1 is SGHRS and CDR2 YFSETQ. The CDR3 region has the DNA TGCGCCAGCAGGGCGGGCTTGTCTGGAAACACCATATATTTT. Protein: CASRAGLSGNTIYF.

This clone was recorded only once. The J gene is TRBJ1-1, the V gene TRBV7-6; D ambiguous. Trimming pared 0 bases from V and 4 bases from J, leaving 9 bases between. Germline assignment: CDR1 SGHVS and CDR2 FNYEAQ. The CDR3 extends over 14 amino acids. For the CDR3, the DNA is TGTGCCAGCAGCTTAGCTGGTTTGAGCACTGAAGCTTTCTTT. Protein sequence: CASSLAGLSTEAFF. The entire variable domain, with the rest obtained from reference TRBV7-6 and TRBJ1-1, is as follows: GAGVSQSPRYKVTKRGQDVALRCDPISGHVSLYWYRQALGQGPEFLTYFNYEAQQDKSGLPNDRFSAERPEGSISTLTIQRTEQRDSAMYRCASSLAGLSTEAFFGQGTRLTVV.

Notes on this clone: Additional DNA sequences in this sample encode the identical CDR3. The chain links TRBV12-5 to TRBJ2-2; tentatively, D is TRBD1 (5 bases). This CDR3 has 12 residues. The germline V gene encodes CDR1 LGHNT and CDR2 FRNRAP. The ends were cut back, 5 bases at V and 8 bases at J, with 9 bases in the middle. CDR3 amino acids: CASGLGAGELFF. CDR3 nucleotide sequence: TGTGCTAGTGGTCTAGGGGCTGGGGAGCTGTTTTTT.

The chain links TRBV25-1 to TRBJ1-6, with TRBD1 matching over 8 bases. CDR1 is MGHDK and CDR2 is SYGVNS in the germline V gene. V was pared by 2 bases and J by 7 bases, with 4 bases of the junction left unmatched. There are 15 residues in the CDR3. The CDR3 sequence: CASSEKDRENSPLHF. The DNA for the CDR3 is TGTGCCAGCAGTGAAAAGGACAGGGAAAATTCACCCCTCCACTTT.

V and J are TRBV9 and TRBJ1-1; D unclear. V was cut by 4 bases and J by 3 bases, with 10 bases left in between. The CDR3 consists of 13 residues. The germline CDR1 and CDR2 sequences are SGDLS and YYNGEE. The CDR3 coding sequence is TGTGCCAGCAGCCGCGGGCGGGACACTGAAGCTTTCTTT. Translating gives CASSRGRDTEAFF.

This clone appeared once. The chain uses TRBV6-5 and TRBJ2-3; 10 bases fit TRBD2. CDR3 size: 15 residues. CDR1 and CDR2 from the germline V gene are MNHEY and SVGAGI. Losses at the gene ends were 6 bases for V and 3 bases for J; bases not matched to a gene: 6. CDR3 residues: CASSPSGRMTDTQYF. The CDR3 nucleotides are TGTGCCAGCAGCCCTAGCGGGAGAATGACAGATACGCAGTATTTT.

The chain links TRBV7-9 to TRBJ1-1; no definite D call. From germline, CDR1 is SEHNR and CDR2 FQNEAQ (reference sequence). The CDR3 is 16 amino acids. The V and J ends lost 2 bases and 5 bases respectively, with 18 bases between them. The CDR3 protein is CASSLHSGSLGTEAFF. As DNA, the CDR3 is TGTGCCAGCAGCTTACATTCTGGCTCCCTGGGAACTGAAGCTTTCTTT.

This chain links TRBV2 with TRBJ2-5, with unresolved D. V lost 6 bases to trimming and J lost 0 bases, with 8 bases between them. This CDR3 is built from 13 residues. Germline assignment: CDR1 SNHLY and CDR2 FYNNEI. CDR3 DNA sequence: TGTGCCAGCAGCAACGGGTACCAAGAGACCCAGTACTTC. It translates to CASSNGYQETQYF.

Worth noting for this clone: The same CDR3 also results from other DNA sequences found in this sample. V is TRBV18 and J is TRBJ2-3, with no clear D. The germline CDR1 and CDR2 sequences are KGHSH and LQKENI. The CDR3 is made up of 12 amino acids. Between the trimmed V and J ends, which lost 3 bases and 4 bases, there was a span of 5 bases. The CDR3 is CASSPSADTQYF. The CDR3 nucleotides read TGTGCCAGCTCACCGAGTGCAGATACGCAGTATTTT.